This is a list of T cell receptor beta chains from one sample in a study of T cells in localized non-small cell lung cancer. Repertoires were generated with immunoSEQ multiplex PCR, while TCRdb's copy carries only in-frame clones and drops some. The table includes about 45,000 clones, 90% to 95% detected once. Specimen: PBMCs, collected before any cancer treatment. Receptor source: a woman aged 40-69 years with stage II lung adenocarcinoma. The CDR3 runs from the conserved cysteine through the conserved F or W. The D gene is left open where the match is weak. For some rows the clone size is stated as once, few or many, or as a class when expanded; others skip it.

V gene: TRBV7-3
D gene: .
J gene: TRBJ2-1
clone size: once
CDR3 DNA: TGTGCCAGCAGCCCCCGGTTTGGGTCCTACAATGAGCAGTTCTTC
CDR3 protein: CASSPRFGSYNEQFF

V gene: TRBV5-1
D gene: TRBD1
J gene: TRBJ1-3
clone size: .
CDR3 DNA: TGCGCCAGCAGCAAGGGGGACAGCCGAGGAAACACCATATATTTT
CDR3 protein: CASSKGDSRGNTIYF

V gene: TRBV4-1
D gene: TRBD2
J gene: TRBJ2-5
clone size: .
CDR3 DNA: TGCGCCAGCAGCCCCATGGGACTAGCAATGGAGAAGACCCAGTACTTC
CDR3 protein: CASSPMGLAMEKTQYF

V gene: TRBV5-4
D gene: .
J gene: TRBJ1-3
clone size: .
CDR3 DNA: TGTGCCAGCAGCCAGGGGACTGGAAACACCATATATTTT
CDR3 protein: CASSQGTGNTIYF

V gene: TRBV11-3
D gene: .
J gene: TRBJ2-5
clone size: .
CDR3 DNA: TGTGCCAGCAGCTTAGGTTACCCGGGGGAGACCCAGTACTTC
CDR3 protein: CASSLGYPGETQYF

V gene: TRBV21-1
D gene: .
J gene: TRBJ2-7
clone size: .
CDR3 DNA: TGTGCCAGCAGCAAAGGTGGCACAGGGGGAATCTACGAGCAGTACTTC
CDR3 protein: CASSKGGTGGIYEQYF

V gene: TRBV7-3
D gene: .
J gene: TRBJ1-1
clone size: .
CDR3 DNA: TGTGCCAGCAGCTCTAGGGGACGGTTAGAAGCTTTCTTT
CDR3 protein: CASSSRGRLEAFF

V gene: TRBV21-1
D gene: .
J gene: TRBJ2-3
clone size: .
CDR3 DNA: TGTGCCAGCAGCAAAGGGGCGGGTGCTAGCACAGATACGCAGTATTTT
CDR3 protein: CASSKGAGASTDTQYF

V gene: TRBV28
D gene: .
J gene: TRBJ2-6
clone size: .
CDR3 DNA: TGTGCCAGCAGTCCCGTATCCGGGGCCAACGTCCTGACTTTC
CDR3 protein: CASSPVSGANVLTF

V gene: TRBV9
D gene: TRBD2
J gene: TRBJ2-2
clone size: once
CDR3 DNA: TGTGCCAGCACCCCCGTGGGGGGGTTAAGTCCAGAGGGGGAGCTGTTTTTT
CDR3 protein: CASTPVGGLSPEGELFF

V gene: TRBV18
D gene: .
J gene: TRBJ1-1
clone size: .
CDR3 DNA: TGTGCCAGCTCGTACGTAGGGGACACTGAAGCTTTCTTT
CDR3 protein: CASSYVGDTEAFF

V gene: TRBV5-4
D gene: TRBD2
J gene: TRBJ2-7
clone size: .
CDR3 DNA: TGTGCCAGCAGCTCTGGACTAGCGGGGCTAAGCTCCTACGAGCAGTACTTC
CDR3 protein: CASSSGLAGLSSYEQYF

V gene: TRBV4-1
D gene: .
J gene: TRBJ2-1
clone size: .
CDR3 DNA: TGCGCCAGCAGCCAAGACGGGGGCGGGAGACGACAGGAGCAGTTCTTC
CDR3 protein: CASSQDGGGRRQEQFF

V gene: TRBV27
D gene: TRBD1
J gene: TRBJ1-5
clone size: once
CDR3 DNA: TGTGCCAGCAGTTTATCAAGACAGGGGAGCAATCAGCCCCAGCATTTT
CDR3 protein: CASSLSRQGSNQPQHF

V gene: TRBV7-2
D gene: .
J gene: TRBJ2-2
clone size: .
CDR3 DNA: TGTGCCAGCAGCTTAGAGGCCGTTTGGCAGTACACCGGGGAGCTGTTTTTT
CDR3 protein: CASSLEAVWQYTGELFF

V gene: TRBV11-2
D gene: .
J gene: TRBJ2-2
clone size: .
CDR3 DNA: TGTGCCAGCAGCTTAGCCGTGGGAACAGCCGAGCTGTTTTTT
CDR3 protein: CASSLAVGTAELFF

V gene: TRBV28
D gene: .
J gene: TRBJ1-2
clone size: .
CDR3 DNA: TGTGCCAGCAGTCCTCGTCTGACAGCTAACTATGGCTACACCTTC
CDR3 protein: CASSPRLTANYGYTF

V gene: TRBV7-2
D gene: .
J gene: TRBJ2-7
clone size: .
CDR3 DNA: TGTGCCAGCAGCGAATGGCACGAGCAGTACTTC
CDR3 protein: CASSEWHEQYF

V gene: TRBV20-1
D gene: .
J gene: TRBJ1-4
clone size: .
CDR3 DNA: TGCAGTGCTACCCTGCAGGAAAAACTGTTTTTT
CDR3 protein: CSATLQEKLFF

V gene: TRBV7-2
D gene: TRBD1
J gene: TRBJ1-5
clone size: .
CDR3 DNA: TGTGCCAGCAGCTTAAACAGGGGACAGCCCCAGCATTTT
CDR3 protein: CASSLNRGQPQHF

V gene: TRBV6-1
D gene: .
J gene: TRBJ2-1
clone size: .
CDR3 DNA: TGTGCCAGCACTACCTACAATGAGCAGTTCTTC
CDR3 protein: CASTTYNEQFF

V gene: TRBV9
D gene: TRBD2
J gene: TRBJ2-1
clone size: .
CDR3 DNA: TGTGCCAGCAGCCCCCCACGAGCGAGCGGGGGGGACAATGAGCAGTTCTTC
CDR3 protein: CASSPPRASGGDNEQFF

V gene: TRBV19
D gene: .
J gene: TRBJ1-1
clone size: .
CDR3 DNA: TGTGCCAGTAGTATATCCTTAAGGAGCTACACTGAAGCTTTCTTT
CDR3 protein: CASSISLRSYTEAFF

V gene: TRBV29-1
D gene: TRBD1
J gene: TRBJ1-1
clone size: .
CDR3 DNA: TGCAGCGTCGCCCGACAGGGGGACACTGAAGCTTTCTTT
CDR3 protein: CSVARQGDTEAFF

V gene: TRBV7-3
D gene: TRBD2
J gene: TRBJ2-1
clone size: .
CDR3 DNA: TGTGCCAGCAGCTCCTCCGGGACTAGTGGTCACAATGAGCAGTTCTTC
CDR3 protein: CASSSSGTSGHNEQFF

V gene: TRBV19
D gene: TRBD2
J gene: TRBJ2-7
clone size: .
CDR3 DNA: TGTGCCAGTAGTGGGACTAGCGGGTTCTCGGGTGAGCAGTACTTC
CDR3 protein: CASSGTSGFSGEQYF

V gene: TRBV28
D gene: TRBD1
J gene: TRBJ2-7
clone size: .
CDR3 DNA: TGTGCCAGCAACCCTGGGACAGTACGCGAGCAGTACTTC
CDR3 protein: CASNPGTVREQYF

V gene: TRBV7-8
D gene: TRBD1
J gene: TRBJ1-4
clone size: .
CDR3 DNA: TGTGCCAGCAGCTCGGACAGGCCGACAACTAATGAAAAACTGTTTTTT
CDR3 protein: CASSSDRPTTNEKLFF

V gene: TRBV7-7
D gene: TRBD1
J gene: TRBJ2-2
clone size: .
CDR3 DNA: TGTGCCAGCAGCCCGCAGACAGGGGGCACCGGGGAGCTGTTTTTT
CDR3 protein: CASSPQTGGTGELFF

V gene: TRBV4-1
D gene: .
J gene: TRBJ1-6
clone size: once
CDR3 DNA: TGCGCCAGCAGCCAGGACCTCTACGGGACGGAAAAAAGCTCCTATAATTCACCCCTCCACTTT
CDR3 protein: CASSQDLYGTEKSSYNSPLHF

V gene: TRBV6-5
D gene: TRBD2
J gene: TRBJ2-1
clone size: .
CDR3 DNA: TGTGCCAGCAGTTACTCGTTTAGCGGGAGGACGGGTGAGCAGTTCTTC
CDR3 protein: CASSYSFSGRTGEQFF

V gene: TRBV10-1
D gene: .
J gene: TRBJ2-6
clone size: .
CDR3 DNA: TGCGCCAGCAGTCGTACCCTAAGATCACAAAGTCGGGCCAACGTCCTGACTTTC
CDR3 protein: CASSRTLRSQSRANVLTF

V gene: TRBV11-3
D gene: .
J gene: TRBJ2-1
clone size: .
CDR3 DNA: TGTGCCAGCAGCTTAGGAGGGAGTGAGCAGTTCTTC
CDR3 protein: CASSLGGSEQFF

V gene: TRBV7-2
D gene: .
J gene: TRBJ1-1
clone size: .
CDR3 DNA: TGTGCCAGCAGTTTTTCTTTTTTTGGGAACACTGAAGCTTTCTTT
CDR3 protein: CASSFSFFGNTEAFF

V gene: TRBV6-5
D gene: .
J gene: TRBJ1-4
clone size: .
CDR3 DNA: TGTGCCAGCAGTTATGATAAGGGAAACCTTAATGAAAAACTGTTTTTT
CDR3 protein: CASSYDKGNLNEKLFF

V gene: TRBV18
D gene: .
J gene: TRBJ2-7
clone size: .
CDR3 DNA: TGTGCCAGCTCACCTCCAGGACCCTCCTACGAGCAGTACTTC
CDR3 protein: CASSPPGPSYEQYF

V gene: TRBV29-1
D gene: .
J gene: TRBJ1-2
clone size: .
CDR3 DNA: TGCAGCGCTGTCCTCGGGTATGGCTACACCTTC
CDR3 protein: CSAVLGYGYTF

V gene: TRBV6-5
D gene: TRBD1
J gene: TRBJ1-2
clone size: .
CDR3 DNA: TGTGCCAGCAGTTTCCAGGGGGACTATGGCTACACCTTC
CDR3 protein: CASSFQGDYGYTF

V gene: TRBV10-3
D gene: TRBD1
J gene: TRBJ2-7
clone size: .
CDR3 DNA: TGTGCCATCGCAGGGGACAGGGGGCATGAGCAGTACTTC
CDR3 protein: CAIAGDRGHEQYF

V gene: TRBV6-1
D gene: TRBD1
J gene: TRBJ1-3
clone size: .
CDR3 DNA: TGTGCCAGCACCGCAGGGGGCTCTGGAAACACCATATATTTT
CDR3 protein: CASTAGGSGNTIYF